The rows below give T cell receptor beta chains drawn from one sample of a study of OX40 agonist ivuxolimab in advanced cancers. The method was immunoSEQ multiplex PCR; TCRdb's version includes in-frame clones alone and lacks a portion of them. The table records roughly 75,000 clones, just over 85% of them present only once. The starting material was CD4+ or CD8+ T cells sorted from blood, obtained in a trial of the OX40 agonist ivuxolimab. These receptors all stem from an adult with an advanced solid tumor such as melanoma, head and neck, liver or kidney cancer. The CDR3 runs from the conserved cysteine through the conserved F or W. Only part of the rows carry a size: once, few, many, or a class if the clone is expanded.

cdr3_length clone_size v_call cdr3_aa
14 few TRBV6-5 CASSYSLGLSIQYF
14 . TRBV2 CASSSGTGSYEQYF
12 . TRBV2 CATTQYGSPLHF
15 . TRBV5-1 CASSSDRGLSYEQYF
14 . TRBV12-5 CASGRDRMNTEAFF
14 . TRBV2 CASGTDNSNQPQHF
15 . TRBV30 CAWSRDRGNNSPLHF
14 . TRBV7-3 CASSPLGYQETQYF
17 . TRBV9 CASSVVLGLGQGNEQFF
14 . TRBV19 CASSPQGKNTEAFF
15 . TRBV19 CATLVGGGSYNEQFF
14 . TRBV28 CAGEGRDSGNTIYF
13 . TRBV5-1 CASSLRGQETQYF
15 . TRBV5-1 CASSLEPVLVETQYF
14 . TRBV6-1 CASSVRGAGYGYTF
13 . TRBV14 CASSQVIAGELFF
13 . TRBV5-5 CASSPDWDQPQHF
16 . TRBV28 CASSFNVGGGPGEQFF
15 . TRBV6-1 CASSSDYLRTDTQYF
15 . TRBV9 CASSVEVTSGYGYTF
9 few TRBV5-1 CASEGVLTF
15 . TRBV5-1 CASSLESIKNTEAFF
17 . TRBV7-9 CASSTTGGGSGANVLTF
12 . TRBV7-9 CASSEDLVEQYF
14 once TRBV5-1 CASSADYSGNTIYF
16 . TRBV28 CATWEGGRNSGNTIYF
14 many TRBV19 CASSIVRANYGYTF
15 . TRBV2 CASGRSGATNEKLFF
15 . TRBV6-5 CASSLTGGYTDTQYF
17 . TRBV10-3 CAISESGLTESNYGYTF
15 . TRBV6-1 CATTLGTGANSPLHF
15 once TRBV7-8 CASSLGQTNTGELFF
16 . TRBV19 CASSRTSGGREETQYF
14 . TRBV28 CASGIVGGNTEAFF
17 . TRBV11-3 CASSFSFTGTAYNEQFF
13 . TRBV7-3 CASSLGTNNEQFF
11 . TRBV6-5 CASRVLETQYF
14 . TRBV29-1 CSLRVPGRTDTQYF
13 few TRBV5-4 CASSLPVSHIQYF
15 . TRBV7-9 CASSLPGLATNEQFF
13 . TRBV6-1 CASFNQGAKTQYF
17 . TRBV9 CASSVEARPSSGNTIYF